What follows are 23 T cell receptor beta chains derived from one specimen sequenced in a study of cytomegalovirus exposure and HLA in healthy donors. PCR was performed using 60 Vbeta and 13 Jbeta primers. Only in-frame clones appear in the TCRdb table, and some are missing; sequencing was by immunoSEQ multiplex PCR. The sample has about 120,000 clones; around 76% are singletons. Material: PBMCs. These receptors were obtained from a man aged 55-75 years in good health and CMV-seropositive.

The chain's CDR3 is CAISESGVGQSKNEQYF. The DNA for the CDR3 is TGTGCCATCAGTGAGTCTGGGGTGGGACAGAGCAAGAACGAGCAGTACTTC. The V call is TRBV10-3, the J call TRBJ2-7; 7 nucleotides agree with TRBD1. Germline V gives CDR1 ENHRY, CDR2 SYGVKD. The CDR3 contains 17 residues. The ends lost 0 bases at V and 5 bases at J; junction bases unmatched: 13.

CDR3 in amino acids: CASSAHGSTDTQYF. The CDR3 nucleotides are TGCGCCAGCAGCGCCCACGGGAGCACAGATACGCAGTATTTT. This rearrangement joins TRBV5-1 to TRBJ2-3; D call uncertain. Germline values: CDR1 SGHRS, CDR2 YFSETQ. V lost 4 bases, J lost 0 bases, and 9 bases lay in between. The CDR3 runs to 14 residues.

The chain links TRBV6-5 to TRBJ1-4; TRBD1 might be the D (5 bases). This CDR3 is 15 amino acids long. Per germline, CDR1 MNHEY and CDR2 SVGAGI. V shed 2 bases and J shed 7 bases, with 14 bases lying between them. CDR3 in DNA: TGTGCCAGCAGTTACGACTCGGGGGGGGGTGAAAAACTGTTTTTT. Its translation is CASSYDSGGGEKLFF.

The J gene is TRBJ1-2, the V gene TRBV19, with D tentatively TRBD1 (6 bases). V was trimmed by 5 bases and J by 2 bases, leaving 9 bases between them. The CDR3 extends over 13 amino acids. Per germline, CDR1 LNHDA and CDR2 SQIVND (reference sequence). CDR3 protein: CASSYTGNYGYTF. For the CDR3, the DNA is TGTGCCAGTAGTTATACAGGGAACTATGGCTACACCTTC.

V gene TRBV30 combines with J gene TRBJ2-5; perhaps TRBD2 as D (6 bases). V was cut by 0 bases and J by 5 bases, with 7 bases left in between. Germline CDR1 is GTSNPN and CDR2 is SVGIG (reference sequence). This CDR3 contains 12 residues. This CDR3 is CAWSVGGETQYF. The CDR3 region has the DNA TGTGCCTGGAGTGTGGGGGGTGAGACCCAGTACTTC.

V gene TRBV2 combines with J gene TRBJ1-2; D is unresolved. CDR1 is SNHLY and CDR2 is FYNNEI in the germline V gene. This CDR3 region has 13 residues. V was cut by 6 bases and J by 7 bases, with 15 bases left in between. The CDR3 DNA sequence: TGTGCCAGCAGGTCGGACGGGAGTGTTGGCTACACCTTC. Translation: CASRSDGSVGYTF.

The rearrangement links TRBV5-1 to TRBJ2-1; 12 positions match TRBD1. Germline values: CDR1 SGHRS, CDR2 YFSETQ. V shed 4 bases, J shed 9 bases, and the junction held 8 bases outside the gene matches. The CDR3 has 15 residues. The CDR3 loop reads CASSPGTGGKSEQFF. DNA of the CDR3: TGCGCCAGCAGCCCCGGGACAGGGGGCAAGAGTGAGCAGTTCTTC.

The gene calls are TRBV18 and TRBJ1-1; D call uncertain. Germline values: CDR1 KGHSH, CDR2 LQKENI. Trimming shortened V by 4 bases and J by 1 base, and 4 bases separated the two germline ends. The CDR3 extends over 12 amino acids. CDR3 sequence reads: CASSRQNTEAFF. CDR3 sequence (DNA): TGTGCCAGCTCACGACAGAACACTGAAGCTTTCTTT.

This clone showed up just once. J is TRBJ1-2 and V is TRBV28; weak D call: TRBD1 (6 bases). Trimming took 3 bases from V and 7 from J, leaving 15 bases between them. Germline loops: CDR1 MDHEN, CDR2 SYDVKM. This CDR3 has 14 residues. The CDR3 here is CASSFRVRGTGYTF. The CDR3 coding sequence is TGTGCCAGCAGTTTTCGTGTCAGGGGTACTGGCTACACCTTC.

This clone has a single count. The genes are TRBV2 and TRBJ1-5; possible D gene TRBD1, 6 bases. This CDR3 contains 14 residues. CDR1 is SNHLY and CDR2 is FYNNEI in the germline V gene. Trimming stripped 6 bases from V and 6 bases from J, with 15 bases between. CDR3 loop: CASSLNRDAQPQHF. CDR3 bases: TGTGCCAGCAGCCTCAACAGGGACGCTCAGCCCCAGCATTTT. Variable domain in full (rest from reference TRBV2 and TRBJ1-5): EPEVTQTPSHQVTQMGQEVILRCVPISNHLYFYWYRQILGQKVEFLVSFYNNEISEKSEIFDDQFSVERPDGSNFTLKIRSTKLEDSAMYFCASSLNRDAQPQHFGDGTRLSIL.

V gene TRBV7-2 combines with J gene TRBJ2-5, with 7 bases lining up with TRBD2. Germline assignment: CDR1 SGHTA and CDR2 FQGNSA. The junction had 8 bases not matched to a gene; V was cut back by 3 bases and J by 4 bases. This CDR3 is 15 amino acids long. The CDR3 here is CASSFQGGLVETQYF. The CDR3 nucleotides are TGTGCCAGCAGCTTTCAGGGTGGACTAGTAGAGACCCAGTACTTC.

This clone was observed a few times. The chain recombines TRBV6-5 with TRBJ1-2, with 9 bases lining up with TRBD1. J gave up 8 bases and V 2 bases, and 9 bases lay outside the gene matches. The germline gives CDR1 MNHEY, CDR2 SVGAGI. The CDR3 covers 15 residues. CDR3 DNA sequence: TGTGCCAGCAGTTACGTCCGGACAGGGGAGGCGGGCTACACCTTC. It codes for CASSYVRTGEAGYTF.

The V gene is TRBV6-5, the J gene TRBJ1-1, with TRBD1 matching over 9 bases. The CDR3 is made up of 14 amino acids. Unmatched junction bases numbered 10, after V lost 0 bases and J lost 14 bases. Germline CDR1 is MNHEY and CDR2 is SVGAGI. The DNA for the CDR3 is TGTGCCAGCAGTTACTCGGGGACAGGGTCTGATATCTTCTTT. The encoded protein is CASSYSGTGSDIFF.

This chain connects TRBV2 to TRBJ1-1; no firm D call. CDR3 length: 21 residues. V dropped 6 bases and J dropped 0 bases, with 32 bases sitting between them. Looked up from germline, CDR1 is SNHLY and CDR2 is FYNNEI. In nucleotides, the CDR3 is TGTGCCAGCAGACCAACCTGGGCAGGTGTGATAGAAGAGGGATTGAACACTGAAGCTTTCTTT. This sequence encodes CASRPTWAGVIEEGLNTEAFF. Full variable domain (rest looked up from reference TRBV2 and TRBJ1-1): EPEVTQTPSHQVTQMGQEVILRCVPISNHLYFYWYRQILGQKVEFLVSFYNNEISEKSEIFDDQFSVERPDGSNFTLKIRSTKLEDSAMYFCASRPTWAGVIEEGLNTEAFFGQGTRLTVV.

The chain carries TRBV2 and TRBJ1-2; possible D gene TRBD1, 5 bases. Deletions cut 7 bases from V and 3 bases from J, with 15 bases between. CDR3 length: 14 residues. The germline CDR1 and CDR2 sequences are SNHLY and FYNNEI. CDR3 DNA sequence: TGTGCCAGCAAACCGGACGGGGGATACTATGGCTACACCTTC. Encoded protein: CASKPDGGYYGYTF.

This chain links TRBV28 with TRBJ2-7; D is undetermined. The CDR3 has 11 amino acids. V was cut by 2 bases and J by 10 bases, with 9 bases left in between. Germline V gene sequence: CDR1 MDHEN, CDR2 SYDVKM. CDR3 loop: CASSLGPIQYF. The DNA of the CDR3 is TGTGCCAGCAGTTTAGGCCCGATCCAGTACTTC.

This clone was seen a few times. CDR3 sequence: CASRQGRRTEAFF. For the CDR3, the DNA is TGTGCCAGCAGACAGGGGCGCCGAACTGAAGCTTTCTTT. The genes are TRBV2 and TRBJ1-1; 7 bases match TRBD1. The V gene's germline CDR1 is SNHLY and CDR2 FYNNEI. The CDR3 extends over 13 amino acids. Trimming cost V 6 bases and J 5 bases; bases outside gene matches: 6.

The chain recombines TRBV5-1 with TRBJ2-1; 11 nucleotides match TRBD2. This CDR3 is 16 amino acids long. V trimming: 6 bases; J trimming: 6 bases; junction bases outside the gene matches: 11. Germline lookup yields CDR1 SGHRS and CDR2 YFSETQ. CDR3 bases: TGCGCCAGCATTAGCGGGAGGGTTTACCCCTCCAATGAGCAGTTCTTC. Amino acid sequence: CASISGRVYPSNEQFF.

This clone was observed a few times. This chain connects TRBV15 to TRBJ1-2, with D possibly being TRBD1 (5 bases). The V end lost 6 bases, the J end lost 3 bases, and 17 bases lay between the germline ends. In germline, CDR1 is LNHNV, CDR2 YYDKDF (reference sequence). This CDR3 spans 15 amino acids. Written as DNA, the CDR3 is TGTGCCACCAGATACGGGGTGGGAGGGGACTATGGCTACACCTTC. Its translation: CATRYGVGGDYGYTF.

About this clone: A junction boundary mismatches the germline segment, possibly from a read error. The chain couples TRBV7-7 to TRBJ2-7; 10 bases agree with TRBD1. CDR3 size: 13 residues. Looked up from germline, CDR1 is SSHAT and CDR2 is FNYEAQ (reference sequence). DNA for the CDR3: TGTGCTAGCAGCCCGCGACAGGGGGCGTACCAGTACTTC. Its protein product is CASSPRQGAYQYF.

The chain combines TRBV4-1 with TRBJ1-1, with TRBD1 identical over 7 bases. Germline V CDR1 and CDR2: MGHRA, YSYEKL. This CDR3 spans 15 amino acids. Losses at the gene ends were 3 bases for V and 5 bases for J; bases not matched to a gene: 9. The DNA of the CDR3 is TGCGCCAGCAGCCAGCGACAGGGTTTTGGAACTGAAGCTTTCTTT. Its translation: CASSQRQGFGTEAFF.

A single count supports this clone. The chain recombines TRBV27 with TRBJ1-1; no clear D gene. Germline CDR1 reads MNHEY; CDR2 reads SMNVEV (reference sequence). The CDR3 loop spans 14 amino acids. Deletions cut 5 bases from V and 0 bases from J, with 10 bases between. The CDR3 nucleotides are TGTGCCAGCAGTCCAGAATACCTGAACACTGAAGCTTTCTTT. Its protein product is CASSPEYLNTEAFF.

The chain links TRBV4-2 to TRBJ2-5; 8 bases match TRBD2. This CDR3 is built from 19 residues. V shed 1 base, J shed 7 bases, and the junction held 20 bases outside the gene matches. Germline-derived CDR1 and CDR2 are LGHNA and YNFKEQ. CDR3 bases: TGTGCCAGCAGCCAAGGGCCCCCAACTAGCGGAGGGAATTGGGGGACCCAGTACTTC. This gives the protein CASSQGPPTSGGNWGTQYF.